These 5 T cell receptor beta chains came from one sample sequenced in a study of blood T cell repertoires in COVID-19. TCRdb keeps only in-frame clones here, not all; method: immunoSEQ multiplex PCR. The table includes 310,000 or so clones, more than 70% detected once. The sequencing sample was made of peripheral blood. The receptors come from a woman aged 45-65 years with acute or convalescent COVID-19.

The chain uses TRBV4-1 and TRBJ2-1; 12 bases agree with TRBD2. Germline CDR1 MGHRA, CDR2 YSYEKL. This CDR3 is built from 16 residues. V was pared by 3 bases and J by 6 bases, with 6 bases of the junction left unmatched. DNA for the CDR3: TGCGCCAGCAGCCATGGACTAGCGGGATTAGGCAATGAGCAGTTCTTC. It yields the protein CASSHGLAGLGNEQFF.

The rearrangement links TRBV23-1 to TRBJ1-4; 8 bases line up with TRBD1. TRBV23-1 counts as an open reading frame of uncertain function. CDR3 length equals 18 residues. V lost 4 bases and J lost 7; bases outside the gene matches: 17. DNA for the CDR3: TGCGCCAGCAGTCCTTTATTTGGACAGGGAGAAAATAGTGAAAAACTGTTTTTT. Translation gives CASSPLFGQGENSEKLFF.

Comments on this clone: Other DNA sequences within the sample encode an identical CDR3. The CDR3 region is CAAAGNTEAFF. CDR3 sequence (DNA): TGTGCCGCCGCGGGGAACACTGAAGCTTTCTTT. V gene TRBV28 combines with J gene TRBJ1-1; no reliable D call. This CDR3 spans 11 amino acids. Trimming pared 11 bases from V and 1 base from J, leaving 8 bases between. CDR1 and CDR2 from the germline V gene are MDHEN and SYDVKM. Together with reference TRBV28 and TRBJ1-1, the CDR3 gives the full variable domain: DVKVTQSSRYLVKRTGEKVFLECVQDMDHENMFWYRQDPGLGLRLIYFSYDVKMKEKGDIPEGYSVSREKKERFSLILESASTNQTSMYLCAAAGNTEAFFGQGTRLTVV.

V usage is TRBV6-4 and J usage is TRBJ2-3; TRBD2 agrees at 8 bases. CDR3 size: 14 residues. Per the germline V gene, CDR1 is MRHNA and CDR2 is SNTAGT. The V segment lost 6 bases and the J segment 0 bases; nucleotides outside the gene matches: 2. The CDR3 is CASRSGSSTDTQYF. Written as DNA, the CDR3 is TGTGCCAGCAGGAGCGGGAGTAGCACAGATACGCAGTATTTT.

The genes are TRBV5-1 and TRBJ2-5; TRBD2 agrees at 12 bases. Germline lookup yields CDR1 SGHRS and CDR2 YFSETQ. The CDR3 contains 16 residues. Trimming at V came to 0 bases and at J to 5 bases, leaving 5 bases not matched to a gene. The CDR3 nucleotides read TGCGCCAGCAGCTTGGGACTAGCGGGAGTCGGCGAGACCCAGTACTTC. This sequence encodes CASSLGLAGVGETQYF.